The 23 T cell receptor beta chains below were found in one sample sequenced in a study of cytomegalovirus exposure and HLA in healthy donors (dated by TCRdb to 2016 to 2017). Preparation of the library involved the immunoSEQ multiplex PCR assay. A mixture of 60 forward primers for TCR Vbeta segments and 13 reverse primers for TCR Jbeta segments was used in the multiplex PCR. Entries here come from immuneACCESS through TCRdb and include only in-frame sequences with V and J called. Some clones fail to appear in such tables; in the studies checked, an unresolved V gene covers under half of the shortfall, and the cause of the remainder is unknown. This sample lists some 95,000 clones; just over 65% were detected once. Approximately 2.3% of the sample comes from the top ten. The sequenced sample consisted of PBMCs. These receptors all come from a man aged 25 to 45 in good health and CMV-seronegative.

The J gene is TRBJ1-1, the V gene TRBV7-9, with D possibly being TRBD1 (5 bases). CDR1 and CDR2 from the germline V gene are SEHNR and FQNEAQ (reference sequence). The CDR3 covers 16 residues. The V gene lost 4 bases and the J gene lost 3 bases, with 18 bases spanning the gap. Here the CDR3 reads CASSSSLGGEHTEAFF. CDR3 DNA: TGTGCCAGCAGCTCCTCACTGGGGGGTGAACACACTGAAGCTTTCTTT.

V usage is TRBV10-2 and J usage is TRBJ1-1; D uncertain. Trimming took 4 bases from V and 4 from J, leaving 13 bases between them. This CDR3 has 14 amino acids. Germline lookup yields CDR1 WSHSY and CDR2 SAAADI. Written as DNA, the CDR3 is TGCGCCAGCAGTGTACTCGACTCCTTCACTGAAGCTTTCTTT. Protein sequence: CASSVLDSFTEAFF.

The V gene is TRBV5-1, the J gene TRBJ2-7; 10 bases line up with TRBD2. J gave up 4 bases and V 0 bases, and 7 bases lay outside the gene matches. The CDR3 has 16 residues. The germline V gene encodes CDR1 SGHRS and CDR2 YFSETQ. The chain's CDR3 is CASSLARSGGDYEQYF. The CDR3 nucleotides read TGCGCCAGCAGCTTGGCCAGGAGCGGGGGGGATTACGAGCAGTACTTC.

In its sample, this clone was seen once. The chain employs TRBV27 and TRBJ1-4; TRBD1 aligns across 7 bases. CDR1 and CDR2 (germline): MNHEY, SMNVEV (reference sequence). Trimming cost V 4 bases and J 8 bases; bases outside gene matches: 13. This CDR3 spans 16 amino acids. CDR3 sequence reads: CASSSLARDRGEKLFF. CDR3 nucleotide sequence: TGTGCCAGCAGTTCCCTGGCCCGGGACAGAGGAGAAAAACTGTTTTTT.

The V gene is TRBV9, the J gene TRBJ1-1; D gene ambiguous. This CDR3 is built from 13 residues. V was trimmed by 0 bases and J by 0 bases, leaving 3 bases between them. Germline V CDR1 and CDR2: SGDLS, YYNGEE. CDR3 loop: CASSVALNTEAFF. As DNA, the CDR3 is TGTGCCAGCAGCGTAGCATTGAACACTGAAGCTTTCTTT. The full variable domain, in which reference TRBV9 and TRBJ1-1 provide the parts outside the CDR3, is DSGVTQTPKHLITATGQRVTLRCSPRSGDLSVYWYQQSLDQGLQFLIQYYNGEERAKGNILERFSAQQFPDLHSELNLSSLELGDSALYFCASSVALNTEAFFGQGTRLTVV.

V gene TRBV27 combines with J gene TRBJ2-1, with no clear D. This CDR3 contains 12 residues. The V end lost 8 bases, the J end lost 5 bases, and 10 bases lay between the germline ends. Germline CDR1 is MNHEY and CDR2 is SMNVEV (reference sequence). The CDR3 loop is CASFSGDNEQFF. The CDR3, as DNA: TGTGCCAGCTTCTCTGGAGACAATGAGCAGTTCTTC.

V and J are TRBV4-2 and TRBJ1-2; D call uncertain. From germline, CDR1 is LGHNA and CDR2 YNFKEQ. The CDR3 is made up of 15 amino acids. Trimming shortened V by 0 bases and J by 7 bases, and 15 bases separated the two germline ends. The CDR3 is CASSQDTEITSGYTF. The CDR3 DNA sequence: TGTGCCAGCAGCCAAGATACGGAGATCACCAGTGGCTACACCTTC.

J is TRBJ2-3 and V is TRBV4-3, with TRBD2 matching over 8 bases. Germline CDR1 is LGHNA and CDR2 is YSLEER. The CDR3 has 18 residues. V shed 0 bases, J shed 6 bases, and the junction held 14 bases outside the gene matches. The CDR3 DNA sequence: TGCGCCAGCAGCCAAGATCTTACCAGCGGGGGCTCGGAGGATACGCAGTATTTT. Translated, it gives CASSQDLTSGGSEDTQYF.

The chain's CDR3 is CASSYEGVNQPQHF. The CDR3 coding sequence is TGTGCCAGCAGCTACGAGGGGGTGAATCAGCCCCAGCATTTT. This chain links TRBV7-3 with TRBJ1-5; perhaps TRBD1 as D (6 bases). The CDR3 is 14 amino acids. V lost 4 bases and J 4 bases, leaving 11 bases between the germline ends. CDR1 SGHTA and CDR2 FQGTGA come from the germline V gene.

This CDR3 reads CASSQGGRGPTEAFF. CDR3 nucleotides: TGTGCCAGCAGCCAAGGGGGCAGGGGACCCACTGAAGCTTTCTTT. This chain connects TRBV4-2 to TRBJ1-1; D is possibly TRBD1 (6 bases). The V gene's germline CDR1 is LGHNA and CDR2 YNFKEQ. Between the trimmed V and J ends, which lost 1 base and 4 bases, there was a span of 13 bases. CDR3 length: 15 amino acids.

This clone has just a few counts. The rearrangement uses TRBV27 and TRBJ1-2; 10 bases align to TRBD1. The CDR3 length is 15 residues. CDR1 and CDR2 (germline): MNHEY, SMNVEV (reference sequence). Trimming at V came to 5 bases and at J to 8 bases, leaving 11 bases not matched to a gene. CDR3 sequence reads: CASSERDRGLRGYTF. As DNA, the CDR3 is TGTGCCAGCAGTGAAAGGGACAGGGGCCTTCGCGGCTACACCTTC.

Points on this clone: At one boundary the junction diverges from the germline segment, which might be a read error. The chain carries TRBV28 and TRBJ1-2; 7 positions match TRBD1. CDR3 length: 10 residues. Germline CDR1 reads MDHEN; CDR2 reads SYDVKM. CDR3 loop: CASGRDRHKF. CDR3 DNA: TGTGCCAGCGGCCGGGACAGACACAAATTC.

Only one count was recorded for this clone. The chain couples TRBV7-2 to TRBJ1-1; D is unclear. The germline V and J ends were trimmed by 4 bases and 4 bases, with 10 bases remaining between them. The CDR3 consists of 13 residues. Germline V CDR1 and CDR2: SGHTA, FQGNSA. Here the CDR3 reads CASSSKQVTEAFF. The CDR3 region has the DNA TGTGCCAGCAGCTCAAAACAAGTCACTGAAGCTTTCTTT.

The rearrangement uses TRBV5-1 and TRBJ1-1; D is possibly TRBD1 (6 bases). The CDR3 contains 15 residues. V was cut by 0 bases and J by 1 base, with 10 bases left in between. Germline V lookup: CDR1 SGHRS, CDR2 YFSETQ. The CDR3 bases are TGCGCCAGCAGCTTGGAGGACAGTGAGAACACTGAAGCTTTCTTT. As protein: CASSLEDSENTEAFF. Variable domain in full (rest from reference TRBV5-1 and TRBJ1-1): KAGVTQTPRYLIKTRGQQVTLSCSPISGHRSVSWYQQTPGQGLQFLFEYFSETQRNKGNFPGRFSGRQFSNSRSEMNVSTLELGDSALYLCASSLEDSENTEAFFGQGTRLTVV.

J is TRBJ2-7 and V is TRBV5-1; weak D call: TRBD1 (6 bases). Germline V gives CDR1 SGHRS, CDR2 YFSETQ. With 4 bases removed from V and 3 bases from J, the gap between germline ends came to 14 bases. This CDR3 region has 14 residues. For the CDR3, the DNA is TGCGCCAGCAGCCCCGTCGGACAGAACTACGAGCAGTACTTC. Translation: CASSPVGQNYEQYF.

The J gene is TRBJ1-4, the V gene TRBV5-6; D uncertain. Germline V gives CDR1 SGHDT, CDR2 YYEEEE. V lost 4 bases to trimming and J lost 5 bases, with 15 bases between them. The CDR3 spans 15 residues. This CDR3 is CASSRNGRSNEKLFF. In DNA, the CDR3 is TGTGCCAGCAGCCGAAACGGGAGGTCGAATGAAAAACTGTTTTTT.

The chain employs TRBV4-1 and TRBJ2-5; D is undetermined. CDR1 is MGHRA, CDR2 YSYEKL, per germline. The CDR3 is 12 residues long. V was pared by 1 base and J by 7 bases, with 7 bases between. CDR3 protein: CASSQAGGTQYF. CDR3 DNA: TGCGCCAGCAGCCAAGCGGGTGGGACCCAGTACTTC.

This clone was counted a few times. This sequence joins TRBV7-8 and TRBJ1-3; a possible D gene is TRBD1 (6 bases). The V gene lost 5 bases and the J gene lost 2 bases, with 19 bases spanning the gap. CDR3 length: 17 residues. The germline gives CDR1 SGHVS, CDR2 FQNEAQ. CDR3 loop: CASSATRGAITGNTIYF. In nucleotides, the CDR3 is TGTGCCAGCAGCGCCACCCGGGGGGCAATCACTGGAAACACCATATATTTT.

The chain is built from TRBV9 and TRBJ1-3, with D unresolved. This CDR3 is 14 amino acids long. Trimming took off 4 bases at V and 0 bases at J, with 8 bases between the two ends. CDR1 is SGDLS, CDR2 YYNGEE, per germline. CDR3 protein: CASSPSSSGNTIYF. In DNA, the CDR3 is TGTGCCAGCAGCCCCTCCAGCTCTGGAAACACCATATATTTT.

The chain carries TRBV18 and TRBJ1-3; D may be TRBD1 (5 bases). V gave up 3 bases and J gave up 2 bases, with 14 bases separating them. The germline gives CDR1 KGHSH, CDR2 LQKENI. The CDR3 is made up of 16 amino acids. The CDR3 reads CASSPNIDSTGNTIYF. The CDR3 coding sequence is TGTGCCAGCTCACCTAATATCGACAGTACTGGAAACACCATATATTTT. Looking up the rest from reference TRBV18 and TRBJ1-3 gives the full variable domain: NAGVMQNPRHLVRRRGQEARLRCSPMKGHSHVYWYRQLPEEGLKFMVYLQKENIIDESGMPKERFSAEFPKEGPSILRIQQVVRGDSAAYFCASSPNIDSTGNTIYFGEGSWLTVV.

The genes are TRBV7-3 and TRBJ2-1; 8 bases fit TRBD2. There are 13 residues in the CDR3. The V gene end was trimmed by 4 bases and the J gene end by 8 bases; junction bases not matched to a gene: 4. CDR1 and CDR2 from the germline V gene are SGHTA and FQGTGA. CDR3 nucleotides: TGTGCCAGCAGCTCCGGACTAGCCGATGAGCAGTTCTTC. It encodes CASSSGLADEQFF.

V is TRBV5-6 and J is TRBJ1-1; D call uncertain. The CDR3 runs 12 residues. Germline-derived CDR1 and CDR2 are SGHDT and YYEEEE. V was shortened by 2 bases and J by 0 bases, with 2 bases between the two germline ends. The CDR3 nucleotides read TGTGCCAGCAGCTTCTTGAACACTGAAGCTTTCTTT. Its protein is CASSFLNTEAFF.

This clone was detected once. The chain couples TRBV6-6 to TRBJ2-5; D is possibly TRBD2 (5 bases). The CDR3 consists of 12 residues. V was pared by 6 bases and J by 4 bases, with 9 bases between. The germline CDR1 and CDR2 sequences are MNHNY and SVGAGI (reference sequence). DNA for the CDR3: TGTGCCAGCAGCCCCGGAGGAGAGACCCAGTACTTC. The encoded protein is CASSPGGETQYF.